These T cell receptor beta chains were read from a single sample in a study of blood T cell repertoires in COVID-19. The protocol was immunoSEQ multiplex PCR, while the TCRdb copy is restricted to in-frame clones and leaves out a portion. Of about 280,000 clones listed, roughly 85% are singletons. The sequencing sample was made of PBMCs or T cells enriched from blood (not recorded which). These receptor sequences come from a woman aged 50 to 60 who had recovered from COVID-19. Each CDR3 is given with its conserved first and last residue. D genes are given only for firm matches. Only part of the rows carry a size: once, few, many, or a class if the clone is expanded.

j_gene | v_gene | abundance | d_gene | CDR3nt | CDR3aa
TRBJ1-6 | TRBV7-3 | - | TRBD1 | TGTGCCAGCAGCTACAGGGGGAATTCACCCCTCCACTTT | CASSYRGNSPLHF
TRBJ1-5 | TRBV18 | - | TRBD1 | TGTGCCAGCTCACGACAGGGTACCAATCAGCCCCAGCATTTT | CASSRQGTNQPQHF
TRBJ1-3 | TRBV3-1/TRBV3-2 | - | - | TGTGCCAGCAGCCGTGGTTCCAGCTCTGGAAACACCATATATTTT | CASSRGSSSGNTIYF
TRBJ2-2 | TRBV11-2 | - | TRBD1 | TGTGCCAGCAGCTTAGTTCCTAACCACAGGGGCGACACCGGGGAGCTGTTTTTT | CASSLVPNHRGDTGELFF
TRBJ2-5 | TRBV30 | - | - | TGTGCCTGGAGCTTACTAGCACGGGAGACCCAGTACTTC | CAWSLLARETQYF
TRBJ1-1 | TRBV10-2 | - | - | TGCGCCAGCAGTGTGGAGAGGAACACTGAAGCTTTCTTT | CASSVERNTEAFF
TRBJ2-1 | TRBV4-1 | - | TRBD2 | TGCGCCAGCAGCCATGCGGGGGAGGGCTCCTACAATGAGCAGTTCTTC | CASSHAGEGSYNEQFF
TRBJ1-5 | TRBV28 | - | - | TGTGCCAGCAGTTTCGAGGGTCAGCCCCAGCATTTT | CASSFEGQPQHF
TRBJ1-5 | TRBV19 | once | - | TGTGCCAGTAGAACTCTCCCAGGGGACACAGTCAATCAGCCCCAGCATTTT | CASRTLPGDTVNQPQHF
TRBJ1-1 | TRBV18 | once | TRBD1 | TGTGCCAGCGCCACAGGGGATCACACTGAAGCTTTCTTT | CASATGDHTEAFF
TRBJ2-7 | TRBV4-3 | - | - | TGCGCCAGCAGCCAAGATGCCGGGTCCGGGCAGTACTTC | CASSQDAGSGQYF
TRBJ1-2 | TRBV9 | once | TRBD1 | TGTGCCAGCAGCGTCCTGAGGGGGACAGCCTCCTTC | CASSVLRGTASF